A selection of T cell receptor beta chains follows, all from one sample in a study of T cell repertoires in ileal Crohn's disease. Assay used: immunoSEQ multiplex PCR; TCRdb lists only in-frame clones, some missing. The profile shows 9,500 to 15,000 clones, 70% to 80% of them singletons. The sample comprised ileal tissue. The receptors shown here come from an adult with Crohn's disease. Each CDR3 is given with its conserved first and last residue. A D gene is named only where the DNA matches it firmly. Rows may omit the clone size; those that give it use once, few, many or a size class.

D gene	V gene	J gene	clone size	CDR3 DNA	CDR3 protein
-	TRBV19	TRBJ2-3	once	TGTGCCAGTAGTATACTTCCGACATCTAGCACAGATACGCAGTATTTT	CASSILPTSSTDTQYF
-	TRBV5-4	TRBJ2-7	-	TGTGCCAGCAGCTTGGTTCCAGGGGCCTACGAGCAGTACTTC	CASSLVPGAYEQYF
-	TRBV27	TRBJ1-1	-	TGTGCCAGCAGTTCCAGGCTGTTCGGCACTGAAGCTTTCTTT	CASSSRLFGTEAFF
-	TRBV10-3	TRBJ1-5	-	TGTGCCATCAGTGACACAGGGCGGGGGGTTCAGCCCCAGCATTTT	CAISDTGRGVQPQHF
TRBD2	TRBV28	TRBJ2-1	-	TGTGCCAGCAGCCCCCCGGGCGGGGGGGCCTATGAGCAGTTCTTC	CASSPPGGGAYEQFF
-	TRBV4-1	TRBJ1-1	-	TGCGCCAGCAGCCAAGAACGGATAGAGACAGGCCAGAACACTGAAGCTTTCTTT	CASSQERIETGQNTEAFF
TRBD1	TRBV5-1	TRBJ2-7	once	TGCGCCAGCAGCTCAGGACAGGCCAGAACAAACTACGAGCAGTACTTC	CASSSGQARTNYEQYF
TRBD1	TRBV30	TRBJ2-2	-	TGTGCCTGGGAACGGGGACAGGTAACCGGGGAGCTGTTTTTT	CAWERGQVTGELFF
-	TRBV2	TRBJ2-7	-	TGTGCCAGCAGTGAATCGACGGGAGCCCTCTACGAGCAGTACTTC	CASSESTGALYEQYF
TRBD2	TRBV6-5	TRBJ2-3	-	TGTGCCAGCAGTTCTAGCGGGAGGGCCCCAGATACGCAGTATTTT	CASSSSGRAPDTQYF
TRBD2	TRBV11-3	TRBJ2-1	-	TGTGCCAGCAGCCTGGGGACTAGCGGATACAATGAGCAGTTCTTC	CASSLGTSGYNEQFF
TRBD1	TRBV28	TRBJ2-7	-	TGTGCCAGCAGTTTGGGACAGGGGGCACACGAGCAGTACTTC	CASSLGQGAHEQYF
-	TRBV10-1	TRBJ2-7	-	TGCGCCAGCAGTGAGGCACAGGGACACGAGCAGTACTTC	CASSEAQGHEQYF
TRBD1	TRBV6-1	TRBJ2-7	-	TGTGCCAGCAGTGAAAGGTTGGGGACAGGGTGGGAGCAGTACTTC	CASSERLGTGWEQYF
-	TRBV27	TRBJ1-1	-	TGTGCCAGCAGGGATTCATGGGGAGGTGAAGCTTTCTTT	CASRDSWGGEAFF
TRBD1	TRBV6-5	TRBJ1-2	once	TGTGCCAGCAGTCGGGACAGGGGGCAGGGCTATGGCTACACCTTC	CASSRDRGQGYGYTF
-	TRBV10-1	TRBJ2-3	-	TGCGCCAGCAAAGGTAGCGGACGCACAGATACGCAGTATTTT	CASKGSGRTDTQYF
-	TRBV7-2	TRBJ1-5	-	TGTGCCAGCAGCTTATACGGTACGGGGGGCCGAGTTCAGCCCCAGCATTTT	CASSLYGTGGRVQPQHF
-	TRBV11-2	TRBJ1-3	once	TGTGCCAGCAGCTTCGAAAGGGGCTCTGGAAACACCATATATTTT	CASSFERGSGNTIYF
TRBD2	TRBV2	TRBJ2-1	-	TGTGCCAGCAGTGAACTCCGGACTAGCGGGAGGGCCAATGAGCAGTTCTTC	CASSELRTSGRANEQFF
TRBD2	TRBV2	TRBJ2-3	-	TGTGCCAGCAGTGAAGGACTAGCGGGGGCTGAAGATACGCAGTATTTT	CASSEGLAGAEDTQYF
-	TRBV5-1	TRBJ1-1	-	TGCGCCAGCAGCTTGGGGCCTCAAGGGGAGGGGGGTTACCAAGCTTTCTTT	CASSLGPQGEGGYQAFF
-	TRBV15	TRBJ1-2	once	TGTGCCACCAGCAGAGAAGCGCCATCCGACTATGGCTACACCTTC	CATSREAPSDYGYTF
TRBD2	TRBV13	TRBJ2-1	-	TGTGCCAGCAGCTTAGGACTAGCGGCGTTGTCCTACAATGAGCAGTTCTTC	CASSLGLAALSYNEQFF
-	TRBV6-1	TRBJ2-3	-	TGTGCCAGCAGTGAATGGGCGGGGACCACAGATACGCAGTATTTT	CASSEWAGTTDTQYF
-	TRBV5-1	TRBJ2-7	-	TGCGCCAGCAGCCCAACCCCACAGGAATACGAGCAGTACTTC	CASSPTPQEYEQYF
TRBD1	TRBV30	TRBJ2-1	-	TGTGCCTGGAGTTCAATCATCGGGACAGGGGGCGACTACAATGAGCAGTTCTTC	CAWSSIIGTGGDYNEQFF
TRBD2	TRBV18	TRBJ2-1	-	TGTGCCAGCTCACTTTTCGGGCGGGGGTCGAACAATGAGCAGTTCTTC	CASSLFGRGSNNEQFF
-	TRBV13	TRBJ1-3	medium-sized	TGTGCCAGCAGCCCTCGGGACACCGACTCTGGAAACACCATATATTTT	CASSPRDTDSGNTIYF
-	TRBV5-1	TRBJ1-1	-	TGCGCCAGCAGCGCGGGCGGAACCCGCGCCCCGAACACTGAAGCTTTCTTT	CASSAGGTRAPNTEAFF
TRBD1	TRBV7-2	TRBJ2-7	-	TGTGCCAGCAGCTTATTTCAGGACAGGGACGAGCAGTACTTC	CASSLFQDRDEQYF
-	TRBV5-6	TRBJ2-3	-	TGTGCCAGCCGACCTGGGCTGGGGCCGCAAGATACGCAGTATTTT	CASRPGLGPQDTQYF
-	TRBV5-5	TRBJ1-5	-	TGTGCCAGCGGTCCTGGGACTACCAGTCCGCCCCAGCATTTT	CASGPGTTSPPQHF
TRBD1	TRBV7-6	TRBJ1-4	-	TGTGCCAGCAGCCGTATAGACAGGGGCGAAAAACTGTTTTTT	CASSRIDRGEKLFF
TRBD1	TRBV5-8	TRBJ1-2	-	TGTGCCAGCAGTCAGAAGGGTGGACAGGGGGTAATCGATGGCTACACCTTC	CASSQKGGQGVIDGYTF
TRBD1	TRBV30	TRBJ2-6	-	TGTGCCCGAACAAGGGGAGACAGGGTGGGCTCTGGGGCCAACGTCCTGACTTTC	CARTRGDRVGSGANVLTF
-	TRBV13	TRBJ2-1	-	TGTGCCAGCAGCCGGTGGGACACAGGATCACAACGTGAGCAGTTCTTC	CASSRWDTGSQREQFF
TRBD1	TRBV27	TRBJ1-2	-	TGTGCCAGCAGTTGGGGACAGGGGTCTGGCTACACCTTC	CASSWGQGSGYTF
-	TRBV5-6	TRBJ1-2	medium-sized	TGTGCCAGCAGCAAATATTACTATGGCTACACCTTC	CASSKYYYGYTF
TRBD1	TRBV25-1	TRBJ2-6	-	TGTGCCAGCAGCGACGACAGGGGCACCCTTGTTGGGGCCAACGTCCTGACTTTC	CASSDDRGTLVGANVLTF
TRBD1	TRBV11-3	TRBJ2-5	-	TGTGCCAGCAGTCCCCCGCTACAGGGGAGTACGGAGACCCAGTACTTC	CASSPPLQGSTETQYF
TRBD1	TRBV25-1	TRBJ1-2	-	TGTGCCAGCAGTGAGGAACAGGGGCGGTATTCCGGCTACACCTTC	CASSEEQGRYSGYTF
TRBD2	TRBV25-1	TRBJ2-7	-	TGTGCCAGCTCGGGACTAGCGGGTTCCGACGAGCAGTACTTC	CASSGLAGSDEQYF
-	TRBV19	TRBJ1-5	-	TGTGCCAGTAGTACGCCAGGCAATCAGCCCCAGCATTTT	CASSTPGNQPQHF
-	TRBV27	TRBJ2-7	-	TGTGCCAGCAGTTTAAGGTCCGGGAACGAGCAGTACTTC	CASSLRSGNEQYF
-	TRBV29-1	TRBJ1-1	-	TGCAGCGTAGAACGAGCCTACACTGAAGCTTTCTTT	CSVERAYTEAFF
-	TRBV2	TRBJ1-4	-	TGTGCCAGCAGTGTTCAGGGGCTCACTAATGAAAAACTGTTTTTT	CASSVQGLTNEKLFF
-	TRBV6-1	TRBJ1-4	few	TGTGCCAGCACTCGGGGGGGTAATGAAAAACTGTTTTTT	CASTRGGNEKLFF
-	TRBV6-1	TRBJ1-3	-	TGTGCCAGCAGTGATCCCAGGGGTTACGGAAACACCATATATTTT	CASSDPRGYGNTIYF
TRBD1	TRBV10-3	TRBJ2-7	-	TGTGCCATCAGTAATCCGGCGGTTATGACAGGGGGCGATCCCTACGAGCAGTACTTC	CAISNPAVMTGGDPYEQYF
TRBD1	TRBV5-1	TRBJ2-1	-	TGCGCCAGCAGCTTGGCTGGACAGGGTATCGGCAATGAGCAGTTCTTC	CASSLAGQGIGNEQFF
-	TRBV5-4	TRBJ2-2	-	TGTGCCAGCAGCTTGAAATCCGGACAGAGCACCGGGGAGCTGTTTTTT	CASSLKSGQSTGELFF
TRBD1	TRBV11-2	TRBJ1-2	-	TGTGCCAGCAGCGGCGACAGGGTCGTTGGCTACACCTTC	CASSGDRVVGYTF
-	TRBV20-1	TRBJ2-1	-	TGCAGTGCTAGCGAGAATGAGCAGTTCTTC	CSASENEQFF
-	TRBV7-8	TRBJ1-1	-	TGTGCCAGCAGCCCGAGGACATTAATCACTGAAGCTTTCTTT	CASSPRTLITEAFF
TRBD1	TRBV13	TRBJ1-2	-	TGTGCCAGCAGCTCCTCCGGGACAGCGCGGGGCTACACCTTC	CASSSSGTARGYTF
TRBD2	TRBV11-3	TRBJ2-3	-	TGTGCCAGCAGCTCCAGACTAGCGGGAGGGTTTGGCACAGATACGCAGTATTTT	CASSSRLAGGFGTDTQYF
-	TRBV5-6	TRBJ2-7	-	TGTGCCAGCAGCTTAGGGGGGGCAGGGAACGAGCAGTACTTC	CASSLGGAGNEQYF
TRBD2	TRBV5-1	TRBJ2-3	-	TGCGCCAGCAGCTTGGGACTAGCGGGAAAGGTAGATACGCAGTATTTT	CASSLGLAGKVDTQYF
-	TRBV5-6	TRBJ1-2	-	TGTGCCAGCAGCCCGTCCGGCGGGGGCCCAGTGGGCTATGGCTACACCTTC	CASSPSGGGPVGYGYTF